This T cell receptor (beta chain) was found in a study of blood T cell repertoires in COVID-19. Looking at the study overall: Samples representing acute and convalescent COVID-19 were sourced from the United States, Italy and Spain. Sources were T cells, B-cell-depleted T cells, or PBMCs; the material itself was cDNA or gDNA.

This CDR3 contains 11 residues. In germline, CDR1 is GTSNPN, CDR2 SVGIG (reference sequence). V lost 2 bases and J 5 bases, leaving 6 bases between the germline ends. Authors' methods: The authors estimated nucleated cell counts from reference gene primer amplification. Generated by immunoSEQ multiplex PCR, the TCRdb table keeps only in-frame clones and is missing some. V, J and clone size are taken as reported in that table, and D and trimming were inferred from the DNA itself. Of over 85,000 clones in the sample, 85% to 90% were seen once. Sequencing was performed on peripheral blood. The rearrangement links TRBV30 to TRBJ2-5; D remains unclear. The TCR comes from a man aged 50-59 years with active or convalescent COVID-19. The CDR3 nucleotides read TGTGCCTGGAGTCCCCTCGAGACCCAGTACTTC. The encoded protein is CAWSPLETQYF.